These 17 T cell receptor beta chains were all obtained from the same sample, sequenced in a study of T cell changes during pregnancy in multiple sclerosis. The protocol was immunoSEQ multiplex PCR, while the TCRdb copy is restricted to in-frame clones and leaves out a portion. Here the sample spans roughly 76,000 clones, over 80% being singletons. The material was CD4+ T cells from peripheral blood mononuclear cells, obtained in the second trimester of pregnancy. These receptor sequences come from a female donor with multiple sclerosis, enrolled in a pregnancy study.

This clone was detected only once. The V call is TRBV28, the J call TRBJ2-3, with 8 positions matching TRBD2. Unmatched junction bases numbered 10, after V lost 11 bases and J lost 6 bases. Germline assignment: CDR1 MDHEN and CDR2 SYDVKM. The CDR3 has 13 amino acids. CDR3 in amino acids: CASQAGVEDTQYF. Written as DNA, the CDR3 is TGTGCCTCGCAAGCGGGAGTCGAGGATACGCAGTATTTT. Full variable domain (remainder filled in from reference TRBV28 and TRBJ2-3): DVKVTQSSRYLVKRTGEKVFLECVQDMDHENMFWYRQDPGLGLRLIYFSYDVKMKEKGDIPEGYSVSREKKERFSLILESASTNQTSMYLCASQAGVEDTQYFGPGTRLTVL.

The rearrangement joins TRBV9 to TRBJ1-2, with D possibly matching TRBD1 (5 bases). V lost 5 bases, J lost 2 bases, and 7 bases lay in between. CDR1 and CDR2 from the germline V gene are SGDLS and YYNGEE. The CDR3 runs 12 residues. CDR3 DNA sequence: TGTGCCAGCAGGGACATGAACTATGGCTACACCTTC. Amino acid sequence: CASRDMNYGYTF.

The chain joins TRBV9 to TRBJ1-5; D is undetermined. CDR3 length: 13 residues. CDR1 is SGDLS and CDR2 is YYNGEE in the germline V gene. V gave up 0 bases and J gave up 7 bases, with 8 bases separating them. CDR3 in amino acids: CASSVGGIQPQHF. CDR3 in DNA: TGTGCCAGCAGCGTAGGAGGGATCCAGCCCCAGCATTTT. The full variable domain, its missing parts supplied by reference TRBV9 and TRBJ1-5, is DSGVTQTPKHLITATGQRVTLRCSPRSGDLSVYWYQQSLDQGLQFLIQYYNGEERAKGNILERFSAQQFPDLHSELNLSSLELGDSALYFCASSVGGIQPQHFGDGTRLSIL.

V usage is TRBV19 and J usage is TRBJ2-3; 7 nucleotides line up with TRBD2. The junction had 3 bases not matched to a gene; V was cut back by 4 bases and J by 2 bases. The CDR3 is 14 residues long. CDR1 and CDR2 (germline): LNHDA, SQIVND (reference sequence). CDR3 in DNA: TGTGCCAGTAGTAATAGACTAGCCACAGATACGCAGTATTTT. It yields the protein CASSNRLATDTQYF.

This sequence joins TRBV12-5 and TRBJ1-1; 7 bases fit TRBD1. The CDR3 consists of 14 residues. The germline CDR1 and CDR2 sequences are LGHNT and FRNRAP. The junction had 4 bases not matched to a gene; V was cut back by 6 bases and J by 0 bases. For the CDR3, the DNA is TGTGCTAGTGGACGACAGGGAGTGAACACTGAAGCTTTCTTT. This codes for CASGRQGVNTEAFF.

This clone appeared once. This chain uses TRBV6-1 with TRBJ2-7; D is perhaps TRBD2 (6 bases). CDR1 MNHNS and CDR2 SASEGT come from the germline V gene. Trimming took off 0 bases at V and 10 bases at J, with 16 bases between the two ends. The CDR3 runs 14 residues. CDR3 sequence: CASSEAAGILEQYF. The CDR3 coding sequence is TGTGCCAGCAGTGAAGCGGCGGGGATACTCGAACAGTACTTC.

The chain carries TRBV5-1 and TRBJ2-3; D unresolved. The germline gives CDR1 SGHRS, CDR2 YFSETQ. CDR3 length equals 14 residues. V was clipped by 0 bases and J by 1 base, with 6 bases between them. The CDR3 region is CASSLEPRTDTQYF. CDR3 DNA sequence: TGCGCCAGCAGCTTGGAGCCCCGCACAGATACGCAGTATTTT.

V gene TRBV15 combines with J gene TRBJ2-7; weak D call: TRBD2 (6 bases). CDR1 LNHNV and CDR2 YYDKDF come from the germline V gene (reference sequence). The ends were cut back, 9 bases at V and 2 bases at J, with 17 bases in the middle. The CDR3 consists of 14 residues. The CDR3 is CATADLRGPYEQYF. The DNA for the CDR3 is TGTGCCACGGCGGACCTGCGGGGCCCCTACGAGCAGTACTTC.

This clone showed up just a few times. This chain uses TRBV5-6 with TRBJ1-1; 7 bases line up with TRBD1. The CDR3 totals 13 residues. Germline V gives CDR1 SGHDT, CDR2 YYEEEE. The junction had 11 bases not matched to a gene; V was cut back by 4 bases and J by 11 bases. CDR3 protein: CASSPAGPGQAFF. The DNA of the CDR3 is TGTGCCAGCAGCCCGGCCGGCCCGGGACAGGCTTTCTTT.

V gene TRBV5-1 combines with J gene TRBJ2-1, with TRBD2 identical over 13 bases. The V gene's germline CDR1 is SGHRS and CDR2 YFSETQ. The V gene end was trimmed by 0 bases and the J gene end by 9 bases; junction bases not matched to a gene: 3. CDR3 length: 15 amino acids. In DNA, the CDR3 is TGCGCCAGCAGCTTGGTTCGGACTAGCGGGGGTGAGCAGTTCTTC. Translating it yields CASSLVRTSGGEQFF.

This rearrangement joins TRBV11-3 to TRBJ1-1; 11 positions match TRBD1. From germline, CDR1 is SGHNT and CDR2 YENEEA. After removal of 4 bases from V and 1 base from J, the junction contained 2 bases not matched to a gene. This CDR3 spans 15 amino acids. CDR3 region: CASSSGQGENTEAFF. CDR3 DNA: TGTGCCAGCAGCTCGGGACAGGGGGAGAACACTGAAGCTTTCTTT.

Only one count was recorded for this clone. CDR3 DNA sequence: TGTGCCAGCAGTCACCCTCAGGGTAACATTCAGTACTTC. Its protein product is CASSHPQGNIQYF. The chain employs TRBV6-5 and TRBJ2-4, with D perhaps TRBD1 (5 bases). V lost 5 bases and J 7 bases, leaving 12 bases between the germline ends. Germline values: CDR1 MNHEY, CDR2 SVGAGI. The CDR3 runs to 13 residues.

The chain joins TRBV19 to TRBJ1-4, with D perhaps TRBD1 (5 bases). The V end lost 1 base, the J end lost 4 bases, and 10 bases lay between the germline ends. Germline assignment: CDR1 LNHDA and CDR2 SQIVND (reference sequence). The CDR3 totals 15 residues. CDR3 bases: TGTGCCAGTAGTATAGCGGCAGGGCGTAATGAAAAACTGTTTTTT. Encoded protein: CASSIAAGRNEKLFF.

The CDR3 bases are TGTGCCAGCAGCCCCGGGTACGAACTTAGGCCTTATGGCTACACCTTC. This codes for CASSPGYELRPYGYTF. V is TRBV2 and J is TRBJ1-2; no clear D. V lost 6 bases and J lost 5, with 22 bases in between. Germline values: CDR1 SNHLY, CDR2 FYNNEI. There are 16 residues in the CDR3.

This chain joins TRBV9 and TRBJ1-3; unclear D gene. V lost 3 bases to trimming and J lost 0 bases, with 16 bases between them. Germline values: CDR1 SGDLS, CDR2 YYNGEE. There are 17 residues in the CDR3. Here the CDR3 DNA reads TGTGCCAGCAGCGCGCGACCGACTGATAGCTCTGGAAACACCATATATTTT. It yields the protein CASSARPTDSSGNTIYF.

J is TRBJ1-3 and V is TRBV15; a possible D gene is TRBD1 (5 bases). Between the trimmed V and J ends, which lost 0 bases and 0 bases, there was a span of 9 bases. This CDR3 region has 16 residues. Germline CDR1 is LNHNV and CDR2 is YYDKDF (reference sequence). This CDR3 reads CATSRDPGNSGNTIYF. The CDR3 DNA reads TGTGCCACCAGCAGAGATCCAGGGAACTCTGGAAACACCATATATTTT. The full variable domain, with the rest looked up from reference TRBV15 and TRBJ1-3, is DAMVIQNPRYQVTQFGKPVTLSCSQTLNHNVMYWYQQKSSQAPKLLFHYYDKDFNNEADTPDNFQSRRPNTSFCFLDIRSPGLGDTAMYLCATSRDPGNSGNTIYFGEGSWLTVV.

This rearrangement joins TRBV4-3 to TRBJ1-2; a weak D match, TRBD1 (5 bases). The CDR3 length is 16 residues. Germline V gives CDR1 LGHNA, CDR2 YSLEER. V was cut by 3 bases and J by 5 bases, with 19 bases left in between. The CDR3 bases are TGCGCCAGCAGCCATTCGGGACTCGTACCGGAATATGGCTACACCTTC. Translation: CASSHSGLVPEYGYTF.